This T cell receptor (beta chain) is drawn from a study of cytomegalovirus exposure and HLA in healthy donors. Primers: 60 Vbeta forward and 13 Jbeta reverse. Here immunoSEQ multiplex PCR was the method, and the copy in TCRdb shows in-frame clones only, minus some. There are over 130,000 clones in the sample; roughly four fifths occur only once, and 2% to 3% lies in the top ten. This CDR3 contains 14 residues. Trimming removed 3 bases from V and 2 bases from J; junction bases left unmatched: 1. The germline gives CDR1 MNHEY, CDR2 SMNVEV (reference sequence). The TCR comes from a male donor in good health and CMV-seronegative. The V and J genes are TRBV27 and TRBJ2-1; 7 bases fit TRBD2. Sequencing was carried out using PBMCs. The CDR3 DNA reads TGTGCCAGCAGTTTTAGCGGGCCCTACAATGAGCAGTTCTTC. Translation: CASSFSGPYNEQFF.